Detailed here is one T cell receptor (beta chain). This sample stems from a study of blood T cell repertoires in COVID-19. Some clones are missing from TCRdb's copy, which holds only in-frame ones; the method was immunoSEQ multiplex PCR. Of a few hundred thousand clones in the sample, 84% are singletons; the top ten hold approximately 1.5%. The CDR3 has 18 amino acids. CDR1 is MNHEY, CDR2 SVGEGT, per germline. With V trimmed by 0 bases and J by 5 bases, 15 bases remained unmatched. The source material was peripheral blood. The clonotype comes from a middle-aged woman who had recovered from COVID-19. The genes are TRBV6-2 or TRBV6-3 and TRBJ2-5, with 7 nucleotides matching TRBD2. The DNA of the CDR3 is TGTGCCAGCAGTTACTCGACTTCCCGCAGCGGGGATCTGGAGACCCAGTACTTC. Translated: CASSYSTSRSGDLETQYF.